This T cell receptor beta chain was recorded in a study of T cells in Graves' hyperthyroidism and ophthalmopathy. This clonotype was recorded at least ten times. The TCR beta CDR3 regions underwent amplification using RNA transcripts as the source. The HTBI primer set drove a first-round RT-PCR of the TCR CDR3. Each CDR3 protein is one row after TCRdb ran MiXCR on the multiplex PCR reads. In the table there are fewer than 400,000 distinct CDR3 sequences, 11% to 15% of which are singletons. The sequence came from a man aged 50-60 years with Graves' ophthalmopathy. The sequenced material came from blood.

DNA of the CDR3: TGTGCCAGCTGCCCTTCGATTTGGGGGCAGGGCAATCAGCCCCAGCATTTT. It specifies CASCPSIWGQGNQPQHF. The chain has TRBV27 and TRBJ1-5; TRBD1 might be the D (6 bases). Trimming took off 8 bases at V and 2 bases at J, with 22 bases between the two ends. From germline, CDR1 is MNHEY and CDR2 SMNVEV (reference sequence). The CDR3 contains 17 residues.